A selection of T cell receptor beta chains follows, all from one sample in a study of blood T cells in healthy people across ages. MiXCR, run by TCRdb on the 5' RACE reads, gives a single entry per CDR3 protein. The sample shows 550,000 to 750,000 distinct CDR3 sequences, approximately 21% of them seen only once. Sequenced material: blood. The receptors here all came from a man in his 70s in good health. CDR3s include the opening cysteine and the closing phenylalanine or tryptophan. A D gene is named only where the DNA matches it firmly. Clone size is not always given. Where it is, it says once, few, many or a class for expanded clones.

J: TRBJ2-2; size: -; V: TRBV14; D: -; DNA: TGTGCCAGCAGCGCAAGGGGTGGGCGAGGAACCGGGGAGCTGTTTTTT; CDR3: CASSARGGRGTGELFF
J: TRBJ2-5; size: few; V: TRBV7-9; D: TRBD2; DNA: TGTGCCAGCACTCAGGGCCAACTAGCGGGAGGACTAGAGACCCAGTACTTC; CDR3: CASTQGQLAGGLETQYF
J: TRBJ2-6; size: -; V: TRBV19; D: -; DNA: TGTGCCAGTACGGGTCCGACCGGGGCCAACGTCCTGACTTTC; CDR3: CASTGPTGANVLTF
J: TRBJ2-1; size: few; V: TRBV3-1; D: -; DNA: TGTGCCAGCAGCCAAGGGGGCGGTATTCATGAGCAGTTCTTC; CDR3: CASSQGGGIHEQFF
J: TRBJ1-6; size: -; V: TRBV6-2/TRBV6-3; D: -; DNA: TGTGCCAGCAGTTACGCTCGCCCGGCGGGGTATTCACCCCTCCACTTT; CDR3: CASSYARPAGYSPLHF
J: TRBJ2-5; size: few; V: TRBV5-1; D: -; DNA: TGCGCCAGCAGCCGGGACGGGGTACAAGAGACCCAGTACTTC; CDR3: CASSRDGVQETQYF
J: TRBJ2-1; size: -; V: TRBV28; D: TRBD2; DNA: TGTGCCAGCGCATCACCCGGGGTAGCGGGAGGTAATGAGCAGTTCTTC; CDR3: CASASPGVAGGNEQFF
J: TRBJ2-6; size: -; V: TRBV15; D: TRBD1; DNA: TGTGCCACCAGCAATATCGGGACAGTAGGGTCTGGGGCCAACGTCCTGACTTTC; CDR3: CATSNIGTVGSGANVLTF
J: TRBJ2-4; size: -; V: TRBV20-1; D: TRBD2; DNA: TGCAGTGCTAGTTTAGCGGGGCTTCTCATTCAGTACTTC; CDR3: CSASLAGLLIQYF
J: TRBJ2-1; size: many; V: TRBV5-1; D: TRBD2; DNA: TGTGCCAGCAGTCAGACTAGCGGCACCTACAATGAGCAGTTCTTC; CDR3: CASSQTSGTYNEQFF
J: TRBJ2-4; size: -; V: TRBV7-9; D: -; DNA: TGTGCCAGCAGCTTAGCCGGTCGGGGGGCTCAAAACATTCAGTCCTTC; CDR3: CASSLAGRGAQNIQSF
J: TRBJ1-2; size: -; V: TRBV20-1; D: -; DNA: TGCAGTGCTATGGGAACCGGGAATGGCTATGGCTACACCTTC; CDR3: CSAMGTGNGYGYTF
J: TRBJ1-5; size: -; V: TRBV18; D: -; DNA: TGTGCCAGCTCACCTCCGGGACCGAGCAATCAGCCCCAGCACTTT; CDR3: CASSPPGPSNQPQHF
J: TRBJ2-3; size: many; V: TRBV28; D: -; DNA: TGTGCCAGCAGTTCGGACCATACGCAGTATTTT; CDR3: CASSSDHTQYF
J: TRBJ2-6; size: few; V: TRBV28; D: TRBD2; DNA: TGTGCCAGCAGTTCACTAGCGGGAGGAACCTACGTCCTGACTTTC; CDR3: CASSSLAGGTYVLTF
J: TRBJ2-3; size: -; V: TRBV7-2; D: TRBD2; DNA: TGTGCCAGCAGCTCGGGGGTACTAGCGGGATTTTCAGATACGCAGTATTTT; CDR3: CASSSGVLAGFSDTQYF
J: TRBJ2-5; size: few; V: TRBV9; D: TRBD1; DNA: TGTGCCAGCAGCGTTGCAGGGGGCACAGAGACCCAGTACTTC; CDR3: CASSVAGGTETQYF
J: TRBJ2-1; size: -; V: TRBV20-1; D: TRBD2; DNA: TGCAGTGCCTTAAAGGGAGGTAGCGGGGGTATCCTCTCCTACAATGAGCAGTTCTTC; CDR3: CSALKGGSGGILSYNEQFF
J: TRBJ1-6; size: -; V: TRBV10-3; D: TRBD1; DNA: TGTGCCAGCAGACAGGGAGAATCACCCCTCCACTTT; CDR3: CASRQGESPLHF
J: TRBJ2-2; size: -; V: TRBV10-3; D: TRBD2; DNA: TGTGCCATCAGTGAGTCACTAGCGAAGGCCGGGGAGCTGTTTTTT; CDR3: CAISESLAKAGELFF
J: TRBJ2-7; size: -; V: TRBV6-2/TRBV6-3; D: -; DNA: TGTGCCAGCAGCCTACCCCCTGGCTACGAGCAGTACTTC; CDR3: CASSLPPGYEQYF
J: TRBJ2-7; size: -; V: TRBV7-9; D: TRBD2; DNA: TGTGCCAGCGGCGGACTAGCCACCTACGAGCAGTACTTC; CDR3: CASGGLATYEQYF
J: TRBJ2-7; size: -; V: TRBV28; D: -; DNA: TGTGCCAGCAGTTTACATAGCCTAGCAGACTCCTACGAGCAGTACTTC; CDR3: CASSLHSLADSYEQYF
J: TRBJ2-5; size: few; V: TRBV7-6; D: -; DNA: TGTGCCAGCTCGCAAAGCGGGGAGACCCAGTACTTC; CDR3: CASSQSGETQYF
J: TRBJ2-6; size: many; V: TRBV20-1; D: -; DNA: TGCAGTGCTAGAGGACTGGAACTCTCTGGGGCCAACGTCCTGACTTTC; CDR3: CSARGLELSGANVLTF
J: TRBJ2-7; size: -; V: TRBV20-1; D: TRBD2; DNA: TGCGGCGGGGGACTAGCGGGAGCTCGCGAGCAGTACTTC; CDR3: CGGGLAGAREQYF
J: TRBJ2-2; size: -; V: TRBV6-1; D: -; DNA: TGTGCCAGCAGGACAAGGGGAACCGGGGAGCTGTTTTTT; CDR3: CASRTRGTGELFF
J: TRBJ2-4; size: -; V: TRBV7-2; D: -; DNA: TGTGCCAGCAGCGTCGAGGGGGTAGCCAAAAACATTCAGTACTTC; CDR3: CASSVEGVAKNIQYF
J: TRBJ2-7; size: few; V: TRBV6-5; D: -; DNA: TGTGCCAGCACCAGGGACTACGAGCAGTACTTC; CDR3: CASTRDYEQYF
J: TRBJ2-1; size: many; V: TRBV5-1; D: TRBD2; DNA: TGCGCCAGCAGCTTGGATCCGGGAGGGCCCTACAATGAGCAGTTCTTC; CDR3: CASSLDPGGPYNEQFF
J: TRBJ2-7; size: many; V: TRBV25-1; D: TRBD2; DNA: TGTGCCAGCAGTGGGGCGAGGGGGACTAGCGAGAACGAGCAGTACTTC; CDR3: CASSGARGTSENEQYF
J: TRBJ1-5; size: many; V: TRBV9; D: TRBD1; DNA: TGTGCCAGCAGCGCGGGGACAGGCTCAAATCAGCCCCAGCATTTT; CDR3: CASSAGTGSNQPQHF
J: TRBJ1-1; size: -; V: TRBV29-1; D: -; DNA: TGCAGCGTTGAGTCTCGGAGCACTGAAGCTTTCTTT; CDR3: CSVESRSTEAFF
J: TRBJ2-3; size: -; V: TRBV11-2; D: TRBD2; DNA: TGTGCCAGCAGCTTAGCAGCGGGAGGGACTAGCACAGATACGCAGTATTTT; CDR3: CASSLAAGGTSTDTQYF
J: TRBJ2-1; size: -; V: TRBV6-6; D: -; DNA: TGTGCCAGCAGTCGGGGGACGCGAGCCTACGAGCAGTTCTTC; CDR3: CASSRGTRAYEQFF
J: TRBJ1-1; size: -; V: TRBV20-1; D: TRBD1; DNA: TGCAGTGCTAGAGATGGCGCCGGGACAGGGGCGAGGAACACTGAAGCTTTCTTT; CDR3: CSARDGAGTGARNTEAFF
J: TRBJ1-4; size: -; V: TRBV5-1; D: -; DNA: TGCGCCAGCAGCTCGAAGGGGCAGTTAGGAGAAAAACTGTTTTTT; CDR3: CASSSKGQLGEKLFF
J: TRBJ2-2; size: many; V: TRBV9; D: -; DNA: TGTGCCAGCAGCGTAGTGCACGGGGAGCTGTTTTTT; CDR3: CASSVVHGELFF
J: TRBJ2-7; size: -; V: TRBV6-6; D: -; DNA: TGTGCCAGCAGTTACCAGGATCTTTACGAGCAGTACTTC; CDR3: CASSYQDLYEQYF
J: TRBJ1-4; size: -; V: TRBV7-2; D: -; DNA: TGTGCCAGCAGCTCCGATGGACGGGCTGAAAAACTGTTTTTT; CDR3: CASSSDGRAEKLFF
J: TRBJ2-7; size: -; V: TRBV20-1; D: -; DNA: TGCAGTGCTACCGGACAGTCCCCCTACGAGCAGTACTTC; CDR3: CSATGQSPYEQYF
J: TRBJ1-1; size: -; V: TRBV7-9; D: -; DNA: TGTGCCAGCAGCTTAGAGGGGGGGACCTCTGAAGCTTTCTTT; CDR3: CASSLEGGTSEAFF
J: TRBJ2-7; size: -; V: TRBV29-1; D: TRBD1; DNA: TGCAGCGTGAAGGACAGGGGGCCCTACGAGCAGTACTTC; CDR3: CSVKDRGPYEQYF
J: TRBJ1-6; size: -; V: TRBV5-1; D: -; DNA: TGCGCCAGCAGCTCGGGAGCCGAGAATTCACCCCTCCACTTT; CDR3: CASSSGAENSPLHF
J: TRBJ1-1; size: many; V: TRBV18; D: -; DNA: TGTGCCAGCTCACCACGAGTAGGGGACACTGAAGCTTTCTTT; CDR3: CASSPRVGDTEAFF
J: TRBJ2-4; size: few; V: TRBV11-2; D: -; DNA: TGTGCCAGCAGCTTGAGCACGGGTTTAGCCAAAAACATTCAGTACTTC; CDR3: CASSLSTGLAKNIQYF
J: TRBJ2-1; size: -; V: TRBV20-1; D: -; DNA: TGCAGTGCTAGCGCCGGGGGAAGCTCCTACAATGAGCAGTTCTTC; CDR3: CSASAGGSSYNEQFF
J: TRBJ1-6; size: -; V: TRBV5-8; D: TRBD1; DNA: TGTGCCAGCAACCGGGACAGGGGGACGGCCCTCCACTTT; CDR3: CASNRDRGTALHF
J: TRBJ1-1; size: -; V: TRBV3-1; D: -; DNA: TGTGCCAGCAGCCAACTACGGGGGAACACTGAAGCTTTCTTT; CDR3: CASSQLRGNTEAFF
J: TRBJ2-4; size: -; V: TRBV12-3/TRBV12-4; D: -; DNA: TGTGCCAGCAGTTTAGGGGGCACCCTCGGAAACATTCAGTACTTC; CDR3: CASSLGGTLGNIQYF
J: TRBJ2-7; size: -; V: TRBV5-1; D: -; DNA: TGCGCCAGCAGCCTTGACACAGGGTTCGACGAGCAGTACTTC; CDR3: CASSLDTGFDEQYF
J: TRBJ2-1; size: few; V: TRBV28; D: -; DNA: TGTGCCAGCAGTTTTATAGGGGGTTACAATGAGCAGTTCTTC; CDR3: CASSFIGGYNEQFF
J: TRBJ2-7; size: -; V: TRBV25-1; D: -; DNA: TGTGCCGGCAGTGAATACCCCGACAGCTACGAGCAGTACTTC; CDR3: CAGSEYPDSYEQYF
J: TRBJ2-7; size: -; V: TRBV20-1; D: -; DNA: TGCAGTGCCCCGAGACCGGGTCACTCCTACGAGCAGTACTTC; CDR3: CSAPRPGHSYEQYF
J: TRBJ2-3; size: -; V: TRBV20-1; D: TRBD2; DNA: TGCAGTGCTAGACGCCTAGCGGGAAGCACAGATACGCAGTATTTT; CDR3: CSARRLAGSTDTQYF
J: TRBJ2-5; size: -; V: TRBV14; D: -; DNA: TGTGCCAGCAGTTTTACAGGGAGTGAGACCCAGTACTTC; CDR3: CASSFTGSETQYF
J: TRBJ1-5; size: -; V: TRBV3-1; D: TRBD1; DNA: TGTGCCAGCAGCCAAGGCTTCGACAGGGCAGACTGGAGCAATCAGCCCCAGCATTTT; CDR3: CASSQGFDRADWSNQPQHF
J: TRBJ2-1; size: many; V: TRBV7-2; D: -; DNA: TGTGCCAGCAGCTTAGACCGGGCGAACAATGAGCAGTTCTTC; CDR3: CASSLDRANNEQFF
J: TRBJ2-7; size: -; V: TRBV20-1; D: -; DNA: TGCAGTGCTAGCGACCCGTTGAGCTCCTACGAGCAGTACTTC; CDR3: CSASDPLSSYEQYF
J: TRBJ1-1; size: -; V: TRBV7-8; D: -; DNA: TGTGCCAGCAAAAGGGGGGCGGGCGGTAGGGAAGCTTTCTTT; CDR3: CASKRGAGGREAFF